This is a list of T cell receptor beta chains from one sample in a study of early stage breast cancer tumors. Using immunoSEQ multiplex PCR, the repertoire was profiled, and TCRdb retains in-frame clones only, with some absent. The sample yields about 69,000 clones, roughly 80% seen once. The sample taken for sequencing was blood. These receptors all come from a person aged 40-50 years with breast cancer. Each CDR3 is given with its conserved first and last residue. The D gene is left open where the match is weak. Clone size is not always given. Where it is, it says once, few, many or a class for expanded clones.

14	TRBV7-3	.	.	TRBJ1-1	CASSTDVSGTEAFF	TGTGCCAGCAGCACGGACGTTTCGGGCACTGAAGCTTTCTTT
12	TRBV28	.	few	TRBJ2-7	CASSLGLYEQYF	TGTGCCAGCAGTTTAGGCCTATACGAGCAGTACTTC
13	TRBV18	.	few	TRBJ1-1	CASSPQGRAEAFF	TGTGCCAGCTCACCACAGGGGCGCGCTGAAGCTTTCTTT
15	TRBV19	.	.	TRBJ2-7	CASSIGSGIGYEQYF	TGTGCCAGTAGTATAGGATCAGGGATCGGGTACGAGCAGTACTTC
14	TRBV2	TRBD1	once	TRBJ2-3	CASRRQGVTDTQYF	TGTGCCAGCAGAAGACAGGGGGTGACAGATACGCAGTATTTT
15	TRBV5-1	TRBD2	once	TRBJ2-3	CASRASGSITDTQYF	TGCGCCAGCAGGGCTAGCGGGAGTATTACAGATACGCAGTATTTT
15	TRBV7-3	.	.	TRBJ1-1	CASSLRQAGDTEAFF	TGTGCCAGCAGCTTAAGACAGGCCGGAGACACTGAAGCTTTCTTT
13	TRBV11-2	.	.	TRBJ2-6	CASRLTGANVLTF	TGTGCCAGCAGATTAACCGGGGCCAACGTCCTGACTTTC
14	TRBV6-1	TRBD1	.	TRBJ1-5	CASIIQGVNQPQHF	TGTGCCAGCATAATCCAGGGGGTAAATCAGCCCCAGCATTTT
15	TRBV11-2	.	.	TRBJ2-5	CASSSLRDTQETQYF	TGTGCCAGCAGCTCCCTCCGAGATACTCAAGAGACCCAGTACTTC
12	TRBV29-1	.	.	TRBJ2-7	CSVAVAVYEQYF	TGCAGCGTTGCGGTAGCCGTCTACGAGCAGTACTTC
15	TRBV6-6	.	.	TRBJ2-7	CASSYGSGGSYEQYF	TGTGCCAGCAGTTACGGGTCAGGCGGCTCCTACGAGCAGTACTTC
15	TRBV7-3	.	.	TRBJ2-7	CASSLGSGSTYEQYF	TGTGCCAGCAGCTTAGGTAGCGGCTCTACCTACGAGCAGTACTTC
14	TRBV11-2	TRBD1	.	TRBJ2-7	CASSRRDSSYEQYF	TGTGCCAGCAGCCGCAGGGACAGCTCCTACGAGCAGTACTTC
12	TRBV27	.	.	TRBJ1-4	CASQGLNEKLFF	TGTGCCAGCCAGGGCCTTAATGAAAAACTGTTTTTT
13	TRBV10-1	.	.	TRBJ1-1	CASSRGENTEAFF	TGCGCCAGCAGCCGGGGAGAGAACACTGAAGCTTTCTTT
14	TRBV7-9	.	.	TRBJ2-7	CASSLASLSYEQYF	TGTGCCAGCAGCTTAGCTTCGTTGTCCTACGAGCAGTACTTC
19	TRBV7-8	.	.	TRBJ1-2	CASSLRGSGPRTVPHGYTF	TGTGCCAGCAGCTTAAGGGGGTCCGGACCCCGGACAGTCCCGCATGGCTACACCTTC
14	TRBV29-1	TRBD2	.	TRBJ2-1	CSVDRTSGYNEQFF	TGCAGCGTTGATAGGACTAGCGGGTACAATGAGCAGTTCTTC